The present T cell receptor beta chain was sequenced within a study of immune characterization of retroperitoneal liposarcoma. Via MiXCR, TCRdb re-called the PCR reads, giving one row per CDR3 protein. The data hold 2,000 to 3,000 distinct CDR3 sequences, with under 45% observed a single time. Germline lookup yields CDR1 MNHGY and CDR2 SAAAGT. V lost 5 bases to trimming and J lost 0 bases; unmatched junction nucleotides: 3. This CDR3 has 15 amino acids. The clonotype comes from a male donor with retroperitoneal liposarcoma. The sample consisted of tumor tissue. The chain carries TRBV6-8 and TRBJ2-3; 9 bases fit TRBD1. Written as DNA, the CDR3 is TGTGCCAGCAGTGGGGGACAGGGAAGCACAGATACGCAGTATTTT. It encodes CASSGGQGSTDTQYF.